The 9 T cell receptor beta chains listed next were all sequenced from one sample in a study of T cells in Graves' hyperthyroidism and ophthalmopathy. Amplification of TCR beta CDR3 regions used RNA as the template. Primed by the HTBI set, a first-round RT-PCR was run on the TCR CDR3. MiXCR, applied by TCRdb to the multiplex PCR reads, yields one record per CDR3 protein. Here the sample spans 300,000 to 450,000 distinct CDR3 sequences, approximately 15% being singletons. The specimen was blood. The source of these receptors is a woman in her fifties or sixties with Graves' hyperthyroidism.

The chain employs TRBV3-1 and TRBJ1-1, with TRBD1 identical over 7 bases. V lost 4 bases, J lost 10 bases, and 3 bases stayed unmatched. The CDR3 is made up of 11 amino acids. CDR1 and CDR2 (germline): LGHDT, YNNKEL (reference sequence). CDR3 protein: CASSRDSGAFF. The CDR3 bases are TGTGCCAGCAGCCGGGACAGCGGAGCTTTCTTT. Complete variable domain (other parts from reference TRBV3-1 and TRBJ1-1): DTAVSQTPKYLVTQMGNDKSIKCEQNLGHDTMYWYKQDSKKFLKIMFSYNNKELIINETVPNRFSPKSPDKAHLNLHINSLELGDSAVYFCASSRDSGAFFGQGTRLTVV.

The CDR3 loop reads CASSLEPLLWGSLNEQYF. In nucleotides, the CDR3 is TGTGCCAGCAGCTTAGAACCCCTTCTTTGGGGGAGTCTAAACGAGCAGTACTTC. The chain recombines TRBV7-2 with TRBJ2-7; D assignment may be TRBD1 or TRBD2 (5 bases each). The germline V gene encodes CDR1 SGHTA and CDR2 FQGNSA. The V end lost 1 base, the J end lost 5 bases, and 24 bases lay between the germline ends. This CDR3 contains 18 residues.

This clonotype has at least ten counts. The chain couples TRBV9 to TRBJ2-1; weak D call: TRBD2 (6 bases). Per germline, CDR1 SGDLS and CDR2 YYNGEE. The CDR3 loop spans 15 amino acids. V lost 0 bases and J 4 bases, leaving 11 bases between the germline ends. CDR3 nucleotides: TGTGCCAGCAGCGTAGCGGGAGTGGGTTACAATGAGCAGTTCTTC. Protein sequence: CASSVAGVGYNEQFF.

This clonotype showed up just a few times. The V and J genes are TRBV29-1 and TRBJ2-2; 8 bases align to TRBD1. Germline CDR1 SQVTM, CDR2 ANQGSEA. This CDR3 is built from 13 residues. J gave up 0 bases and V 7 bases, and 1 base lay outside the gene matches. CDR3 bases: TGCAGCGCAGGGGGCCCGAACACCGGGGAGCTGTTTTTT. Its translation: CSAGGPNTGELFF.

A few counts support this clonotype. The chain recombines TRBV5-1 with TRBJ2-5; 11 bases are a match to TRBD2. CDR1 is SGHRS and CDR2 is YFSETQ in the germline V gene. V lost 0 bases and J lost 6; bases outside the gene matches: 10. The CDR3 contains 17 residues. CDR3 residues: CASSLDSLAGGRQTQYF. CDR3 sequence (DNA): TGCGCCAGCAGCTTGGACTCTCTAGCGGGAGGACGGCAGACCCAGTACTTC.

The table lists this clonotype with a few counts. The rearrangement joins TRBV20-1 to TRBJ1-1, with D perhaps matching TRBD1 (6 bases). The germline V and J ends were trimmed by 3 bases and 4 bases, with 9 bases remaining between them. Germline V CDR1 and CDR2: DFQATT, SNEGSKA (reference sequence). This CDR3 spans 12 amino acids. In nucleotides, the CDR3 is TGCAGTGCTAGCTGGGGGCCCACTGAAGCTTTCTTT. It codes for CSASWGPTEAFF.

In the case of this clonotype: This clone may be a read error of a much larger clone one base away. The chain links TRBV18 to TRBJ2-3; TRBD2 might be the D (6 bases). V lost 2 bases to trimming and J lost 4 bases, with 13 bases between them. Germline-derived CDR1 and CDR2 are KGHSH and LQKENI. The CDR3 spans 15 residues. CDR3 sequence reads: CASSPGISGADTQYF. DNA for the CDR3: TGTGCCAGCTCACCAGGTATTAGCGGCGCAGATACGCAGTATTTT.

Ten or more counts support this clonotype. The rearrangement uses TRBV2 and TRBJ1-5; D gene uncertain. Deletions cut 7 bases from V and 0 bases from J, with 13 bases between. Germline-derived CDR1 and CDR2 are SNHLY and FYNNEI. The CDR3 runs to 15 residues. DNA of the CDR3: TGTGCCAGCAATCCCGGTATTCTTAGCAATCAGCCCCAGCATTTT. Its translation: CASNPGILSNQPQHF.

This clonotype came up many times. The chain recombines TRBV5-1 with TRBJ2-1; 7 bases match TRBD2. Germline CDR1 SGHRS, CDR2 YFSETQ. The CDR3 is 17 amino acids. V was clipped by 1 base and J by 0 bases; unmatched bases: 7. The CDR3 DNA reads TGCGCCAGCAGCTTGTTTAGCGGGCCTAGCTCCTACAATGAGCAGTTCTTC. It specifies CASSLFSGPSSYNEQFF. Complete variable domain (other parts from reference TRBV5-1 and TRBJ2-1): KAGVTQTPRYLIKTRGQQVTLSCSPISGHRSVSWYQQTPGQGLQFLFEYFSETQRNKGNFPGRFSGRQFSNSRSEMNVSTLELGDSALYLCASSLFSGPSSYNEQFFGPGTRLTVL.